These 20 T cell receptor beta chains were sequenced from one sample in a study of beta chain features in type 1 diabetes. Isolated RNA was reverse transcribed in full, so expressed TCRB transcripts were sequenced. Using immunoSEQ multiplex PCR, the repertoire was profiled, and TCRdb retains in-frame clones only, with some absent. The profile covers fewer than 65,000 clones, with approximately 62% appearing a single time and roughly 2% taken by the ten largest. The source material was Tregs from blood. These receptor sequences come from a woman in her late teens or twenties in good health.

This chain joins TRBV27 and TRBJ2-3; TRBD2 might be the D (6 bases). V lost 5 bases and J lost 5, with 11 bases in between. CDR3 length: 13 residues. Germline assignment: CDR1 MNHEY and CDR2 SMNVEV (reference sequence). CDR3: CASSRTGRDTQYF. CDR3 in DNA: TGTGCCAGCAGTCGAACCGGGAGAGATACGCAGTATTTT.

The V call is TRBV9, the J call TRBJ2-1; D is perhaps TRBD1 (6 bases). Trimming cost V 3 bases and J 4 bases, with 14 bases left between them. CDR1 SGDLS and CDR2 YYNGEE come from the germline V gene. The CDR3 totals 15 residues. CDR3 nucleotide sequence: TGTGCCAGCAGCGCGGCAGGGGAACGGTACAATGAGCAGTTCTTC. It specifies CASSAAGERYNEQFF.

The DNA of the CDR3 is TGCGCCAGCAGCTTGGCTACAGGGACAGAGACCCAGTACTTC. Translation: CASSLATGTETQYF. The chain couples TRBV5-1 to TRBJ2-5, with a tentative D call TRBD1 (6 bases). This CDR3 spans 14 amino acids. Germline CDR1 SGHRS, CDR2 YFSETQ. Trimming took 0 bases from V and 4 from J, leaving 10 bases between them.

Only a few counts were recorded for this clone. This rearrangement joins TRBV5-1 to TRBJ2-5, with D uncertain. The CDR3 runs to 14 residues. Trimming took off 0 bases at V and 2 bases at J, with 8 bases between the two ends. Looked up from germline, CDR1 is SGHRS and CDR2 is YFSETQ. CDR3 amino acids: CASSLGDTQETQYF. The DNA of the CDR3 is TGCGCCAGCAGCTTGGGAGACACACAAGAGACCCAGTACTTC.

V gene TRBV6-6 combines with J gene TRBJ1-5; 8 nucleotides match TRBD1. From germline, CDR1 is MNHNY and CDR2 SVGAGI (reference sequence). V was pared by 3 bases and J by 1 base, with 2 bases of the junction left unmatched. The CDR3 contains 15 residues. DNA of the CDR3: TGTGCCAGCAGTTATGGACAGGGAAGCAATCAGCCCCAGCATTTT. This encodes CASSYGQGSNQPQHF.

The chain has TRBV7-2 and TRBJ2-5; the D gene is possibly TRBD1 (6 bases). The assigned J gene may be wrong: the sequence end matches TRBJ2-7 better. This CDR3 is 15 amino acids long. CDR1 is SGHTA, CDR2 FQGNSA, per germline. This chain's CDR3 is CASSFYRESSYEQYF. The CDR3, as DNA: TGTGCCAGCAGCTTCTACAGGGAGAGCTCCTACGAGCAGTACTTC.

The chain uses TRBV27 and TRBJ2-7; 12 bases line up with TRBD1. Germline V gene sequence: CDR1 MNHEY, CDR2 SMNVEV (reference sequence). The CDR3 totals 16 residues. V was pared by 4 bases and J by 4 bases, with 8 bases of the junction left unmatched. The CDR3 protein is CASSSPGQGAKYEQYF. The CDR3 nucleotides are TGTGCCAGCAGTTCGCCGGGACAGGGGGCCAAATACGAGCAGTACTTC.

This clone has just a few counts. CDR3 sequence reads: CASSLGEDEKLFF. DNA for the CDR3: TGTGCCAGCAGCTTAGGCGAGGATGAAAAACTGTTTTTT. This sequence joins TRBV7-9 and TRBJ1-4; D is ambiguous. Trimming took off 1 base at V and 6 bases at J, with 6 bases between the two ends. Looked up from germline, CDR1 is SEHNR and CDR2 is FQNEAQ (reference sequence). This CDR3 contains 13 residues.

This clone came up a few times. V gene TRBV6-6 combines with J gene TRBJ1-1, with D perhaps matching TRBD1 (6 bases). The CDR3 spans 13 residues. The germline gives CDR1 MNHNY, CDR2 SVGAGI (reference sequence). V lost 6 bases and J 3 bases, leaving 11 bases between the germline ends. CDR3 sequence (DNA): TGTGCCAGCAGGAGACCAGGGGACACTGAAGCTTTCTTT. Its translation is CASRRPGDTEAFF.

The chain employs TRBV7-3 and TRBJ1-2; possible D gene TRBD1, 5 bases. The V gene's germline CDR1 is SGHTA and CDR2 FQGTGA. With 5 bases removed from V and 8 bases from J, the gap between germline ends came to 18 bases. The CDR3 loop spans 14 amino acids. Written as DNA, the CDR3 is TGTGCCAGCAGCCCGACTTTAGGGGCGGGGGGCTACACCTTC. Translating it yields CASSPTLGAGGYTF.

The rearrangement joins TRBV19 to TRBJ1-5; the D gene is possibly TRBD1 (6 bases). The length of the CDR3 is 17 residues. Germline-derived CDR1 and CDR2 are LNHDA and SQIVND (reference sequence). Trimming removed 5 bases from V and 0 bases from J, with 17 bases in between. Written as DNA, the CDR3 is TGTGCCAGTAGTGCCAAGGGAGGGGGGCATAGCAATCAGCCCCAGCATTTT. As protein: CASSAKGGGHSNQPQHF.

The chain couples TRBV6-1 to TRBJ2-7, with 8 bases aligning to TRBD1. This CDR3 spans 14 amino acids. In germline, CDR1 is MNHNS, CDR2 SASEGT. V was pared by 6 bases and J by 3 bases, with 7 bases of the junction left unmatched. The CDR3 loop reads CASRVPGGVYEQYF. CDR3 nucleotide sequence: TGTGCCAGCAGGGTTCCAGGGGGCGTCTACGAGCAGTACTTC.

This chain connects TRBV19 to TRBJ2-3; 11 bases agree with TRBD1. V was clipped by 3 bases and J by 4 bases; unmatched bases: 3. The CDR3 runs 15 residues. Germline CDR1 is LNHDA and CDR2 is SQIVND (reference sequence). The chain's CDR3 is CASSIQDRGPDTQYF. The CDR3 DNA follows: TGTGCCAGTAGTATCCAGGACAGGGGGCCAGATACGCAGTATTTT.

The rearrangement joins TRBV7-9 to TRBJ2-1; D gene unclear. The CDR3 runs to 13 residues. The V end was cut by 5 bases, the J end by 6 bases, with 11 bases between. Germline CDR1 is SEHNR and CDR2 is FQNEAQ (reference sequence). This CDR3 reads CASSPLGINEQFF. The CDR3 DNA sequence: TGTGCCAGCAGCCCGCTAGGTATCAATGAGCAGTTCTTC.

In DNA, the CDR3 is TGTGCCAGCAGCATGGGAGTCCAAGAGACCCAGTACTTC. It translates to CASSMGVQETQYF. V is TRBV7-2 and J is TRBJ2-5, with D possibly being TRBD2 (5 bases). Germline CDR1 SGHTA, CDR2 FQGNSA. The CDR3 spans 13 residues. The V end was cut by 5 bases, the J end by 1 base, with 8 bases between.

This chain connects TRBV21-1 to TRBJ1-2. TRBV21-1 is assigned pseudogene status. CDR3 length: 16 amino acids. The CDR3 bases are TGTGCCAGCAGCACGGGGAGAATCCTTATTAGCTATGGCTACACCTTC. This encodes CASSTGRILISYGYTF.

This clone was counted only a few times. The J gene is TRBJ2-3, the V gene TRBV11-2, with D possibly being TRBD1 (6 bases). CDR1 SGHAT and CDR2 FQNNGV come from the germline V gene. The CDR3 totals 15 residues. V lost 5 bases, J lost 2 bases, and 14 bases lay in between. The CDR3 loop is CASSRGTTLTDTQYF. As DNA, the CDR3 is TGTGCCAGCAGCCGAGGGACAACGCTCACAGATACGCAGTATTTT.

The V call is TRBV5-1, the J call TRBJ2-7; 7 nucleotides align to TRBD1. CDR3 length: 12 residues. Trimming at V came to 4 bases and at J to 7 bases, leaving 5 bases not matched to a gene. Germline values: CDR1 SGHRS, CDR2 YFSETQ. The CDR3 here is CASSQGTAEQYF. Here the CDR3 DNA reads TGCGCCAGCAGCCAAGGGACAGCTGAGCAGTACTTC.

This clone was found a few times. The CDR3, as DNA: TGTGCCATCAGTGAGTCACAGGGTTCAGGCAATCAGCCCCAGCATTTT. Residues: CAISESQGSGNQPQHF. The V call is TRBV10-3, the J call TRBJ1-5, with TRBD1 as a possible D gene (6 bases). Per germline, CDR1 ENHRY and CDR2 SYGVKD. V was pared by 0 bases and J by 2 bases, with 11 bases between. This CDR3 spans 16 amino acids.

This clone was found a few times. This chain joins TRBV5-1 and TRBJ2-7, with D perhaps TRBD2 (6 bases). The CDR3 is 14 amino acids. Germline V gene data show CDR1 as SGHRS and CDR2 as YFSETQ. The V gene lost 4 bases and the J gene lost 2 bases, with 13 bases spanning the gap. CDR3 protein: CASSQAGPTYEQYF. Here the CDR3 DNA reads TGCGCCAGCAGCCAGGCGGGACCAACCTACGAGCAGTACTTC.